These 14 T cell receptor beta chains originate from one sample sequenced in a study of cytomegalovirus exposure and HLA in healthy donors. Vbeta (60) and Jbeta (13) primers were used in the PCR. Profiled with immunoSEQ multiplex PCR; TCRdb holds only in-frame clones, not every one. The data hold 170,000 or so clones, with 77% observed a single time. Sample: PBMCs. The receptors shown here come from a woman aged 25-40 years in good health and CMV-seropositive.

V usage is TRBV30 and J usage is TRBJ1-3, with D possibly being TRBD1 (5 bases). This CDR3 is built from 13 residues. Per germline, CDR1 GTSNPN and CDR2 SVGIG (reference sequence). Trimming took off 7 bases at V and 2 bases at J, with 12 bases between the two ends. The CDR3: CAFCVGPGNTIYF. In DNA, the CDR3 is TGTGCCTTCTGCGTGGGGCCTGGAAACACCATATATTTT.

This clone came up a few times. V is TRBV6-6 and J is TRBJ2-7, with TRBD2 matching 7 bases. CDR1 is MNHNY and CDR2 is SVGAGI in the germline V gene (reference sequence). The CDR3 consists of 12 residues. Trimming removed 8 bases from V and 3 bases from J; junction bases left unmatched: 4. Written as DNA, the CDR3 is TGTGCCAGCGGGACTAAACACTACGAGCAGTACTTC. Translation gives CASGTKHYEQYF.

The V and J genes are TRBV30 and TRBJ1-1, with 11 bases identical to TRBD1. The CDR3 runs to 15 residues. Germline assignment: CDR1 GTSNPN and CDR2 SVGIG (reference sequence). The V gene end was trimmed by 0 bases and the J gene end by 4 bases; junction bases not matched to a gene: 4. CDR3 residues: CAWSVMGTGGTEAFF. CDR3 in DNA: TGTGCCTGGAGTGTAATGGGGACAGGGGGCACTGAAGCTTTCTTT.

This clone was seen just once. The rearrangement uses TRBV5-1 and TRBJ1-1; unclear D gene. V lost 3 bases to trimming and J lost 1 base, with 7 bases between them. Germline V gives CDR1 SGHRS, CDR2 YFSETQ. The CDR3 is made up of 13 amino acids. CDR3 sequence: CASSSSGNTEAFF. CDR3 in DNA: TGCGCCAGCAGCTCTTCAGGGAACACTGAAGCTTTCTTT.

The J gene is TRBJ2-1, the V gene TRBV4-3; maybe TRBD2 (5 bases). CDR3 length equals 18 residues. Germline V CDR1 and CDR2: LGHNA, YSLEER. V lost 2 bases to trimming and J lost 0 bases, with 17 bases between them. The CDR3 reads CASSQRQGSLSSYNEQFF. Written as DNA, the CDR3 is TGCGCCAGCAGCCAACGCCAAGGGAGCTTAAGCTCCTACAATGAGCAGTTCTTC.

This clone was counted between two and nine times. This sequence joins TRBV28 and TRBJ1-5; a weak D match, TRBD1 (5 bases). The V end was cut by 0 bases, the J end by 0 bases, with 6 bases between. CDR1 MDHEN and CDR2 SYDVKM come from the germline V gene. CDR3 length: 15 residues. The CDR3 bases are TGTGCCAGCAGTTTATGGACAGTTAGCAATCAGCCCCAGCATTTT. Amino acids: CASSLWTVSNQPQHF. Using reference TRBV28 and TRBJ1-5 for the parts outside the CDR3, the full variable domain is DVKVTQSSRYLVKRTGEKVFLECVQDMDHENMFWYRQDPGLGLRLIYFSYDVKMKEKGDIPEGYSVSREKKERFSLILESASTNQTSMYLCASSLWTVSNQPQHFGDGTRLSIL.

The chain employs TRBV2 and TRBJ2-7, with D possibly TRBD2 on 6 matching bases. V was shortened by 8 bases and J by 0 bases, with 11 bases between the two germline ends. In germline, CDR1 is SNHLY, CDR2 FYNNEI. CDR3 size: 13 residues. CDR3 nucleotides: TGTGCCAGCCAAGCCGGGGGCTCCTACGAGCAGTACTTC. The encoded protein is CASQAGGSYEQYF.

The table lists this clone with a few counts. The gene calls are TRBV4-1 and TRBJ1-2; 9 nucleotides align to TRBD1. The CDR3 covers 19 residues. Germline CDR1 reads MGHRA; CDR2 reads YSYEKL. Trimming took 0 bases from V and 4 from J; bases not matched to a gene: 15. The CDR3 sequence is CASSQDRFQGQGASYGYTF. As DNA, the CDR3 is TGCGCCAGCAGCCAAGATAGGTTCCAGGGACAGGGTGCTAGCTATGGCTACACCTTC.

Here the CDR3 reads CASSPSGGNQPQHF. The CDR3 region has the DNA TGCGCCAGCAGCCCATCGGGGGGAAATCAGCCCCAGCATTTT. The chain uses TRBV5-1 and TRBJ1-5, with TRBD1 as a possible D gene (5 bases). The CDR3 sequence is 14 residues long. V gave up 4 bases and J gave up 4 bases, with 12 bases separating them. Germline CDR1 and CDR2: SGHRS and YFSETQ.

The chain carries TRBV18 and TRBJ2-7; TRBD2 agrees at 11 bases. Losses at the gene ends were 6 bases for V and 2 bases for J; bases not matched to a gene: 6. The CDR3 contains 15 residues. Germline V gene data show CDR1 as KGHSH and CDR2 as LQKENI. CDR3: CASSPGTSGTYEQYF. The CDR3 bases are TGTGCCAGCTCCCCGGGGACTAGCGGCACCTACGAGCAGTACTTC.

V and J are TRBV10-3 and TRBJ1-4, with D perhaps TRBD1 (6 bases). V lost 10 bases, J lost 5 bases, and 17 bases lay in between. The CDR3 length is 14 residues. CDR1 and CDR2 from the germline V gene are ENHRY and SYGVKD. The CDR3 is CATALTGQNEKLFF. The DNA for the CDR3 is TGTGCCACCGCTCTGACAGGCCAAAATGAAAAACTGTTTTTT.

This clone was observed a single time. The V and J genes are TRBV11-3 and TRBJ1-1; TRBD1 is a possible D gene (6 bases). V was shortened by 1 base and J by 1 base, with 13 bases between the two germline ends. Germline V gives CDR1 SGHNT, CDR2 YENEEA. This CDR3 comprises 16 residues. CDR3 coding DNA: TGTGCCAGCAGCTTAGGGTTGGGCAGGGGGAACACTGAAGCTTTCTTT. Translating it yields CASSLGLGRGNTEAFF.

This chain connects TRBV9 to TRBJ2-2; 7 bases align to TRBD2. V lost 1 base, J lost 4 bases, and 4 bases stayed unmatched. This CDR3 region has 15 residues. Germline V gene sequence: CDR1 SGDLS, CDR2 YYNGEE. CDR3 amino acids: CASSVWGGSTGELFF. The CDR3 DNA follows: TGTGCCAGCAGCGTATGGGGGGGGTCCACCGGGGAGCTGTTTTTT.

This chain links TRBV2 with TRBJ2-2; the match to TRBD1 covers 7 bases. Germline CDR1 reads SNHLY; CDR2 reads FYNNEI. The trim removed 7 bases at V and 0 bases at J, leaving 2 bases unmatched. The CDR3 runs 14 residues. The CDR3 sequence is CASMQGANTGELFF. The CDR3 nucleotides read TGTGCCAGCATGCAGGGGGCGAACACCGGGGAGCTGTTTTTT.